One and the same sample provided the 25 T cell receptor beta chains below, sequenced in a study of T cell responses to AZD1222 COVID-19 vaccine. Profiled with immunoSEQ multiplex PCR; TCRdb holds only in-frame clones, not every one. The sample has under 200,000 clones; under 95% are singletons. Sample: peripheral blood, taken 28 days after the second AZD1222 dose. Receptors were obtained from an adult who received the AZD1222 COVID-19 vaccine.

The J gene is TRBJ1-4, the V gene TRBV12-3 or TRBV12-4; 7 nucleotides match TRBD1. CDR3 length equals 13 residues. V lost 6 bases, J lost 8 bases, and 6 bases stayed unmatched. The CDR3 loop is CASRPGQSEKLFF. In DNA, the CDR3 is TGTGCCAGCAGGCCGGGACAGTCAGAAAAACTGTTTTTT.

The chain links TRBV4-3 to TRBJ2-1; 11 bases are shared with TRBD2. V lost 5 bases to trimming and J lost 6 bases; unmatched junction nucleotides: 24. Germline loops: CDR1 LGHNA, CDR2 YSLEER. This CDR3 contains 21 residues. As DNA, the CDR3 is TGCGCCAGCAGCGCGTCTTTAGGAGTACTTCCTCTAGCGGGAGGAACCAATGAGCAGTTCTTC. Translated, it gives CASSASLGVLPLAGGTNEQFF.

The chain has TRBV7-3 and TRBJ2-3; possible D gene TRBD2, 6 bases. The V gene's germline CDR1 is SGHTA and CDR2 FQGTGA. Trimming shortened V by 2 bases and J by 0 bases, and 12 bases separated the two germline ends. This CDR3 contains 16 residues. CDR3 loop: CASSLGTHLSTDTQYF. The CDR3 DNA reads TGTGCCAGCAGCTTAGGGACTCACCTTAGCACAGATACGCAGTATTTT.

The V gene is TRBV7-8, the J gene TRBJ1-2, with 9 bases lining up with TRBD1. There are 13 residues in the CDR3. V lost 5 bases to trimming and J lost 6 bases; unmatched junction nucleotides: 4. Germline-derived CDR1 and CDR2 are SGHVS and FQNEAQ. The CDR3 reads CASSPGQGNGYTF. The CDR3 coding sequence is TGTGCCAGCAGCCCCGGACAGGGGAATGGCTACACCTTC.

J is TRBJ2-2 and V is TRBV28; no reliable D call. Germline CDR1 MDHEN, CDR2 SYDVKM. V was cut by 10 bases and J by 4 bases, with 13 bases left in between. This CDR3 comprises 13 residues. CDR3 region: CAIRPGGTGELFF. CDR3 nucleotide sequence: TGTGCCATCCGGCCGGGTGGCACCGGGGAGCTGTTTTTT.

The chain combines TRBV28 with TRBJ2-3; D not certain. This CDR3 has 16 residues. V was shortened by 2 bases and J by 0 bases, with 12 bases between the two germline ends. The V gene's germline CDR1 is MDHEN and CDR2 SYDVKM. In DNA, the CDR3 is TGTGCCAGCAGTTTAAGGGCTATCCGAAGCACAGATACGCAGTATTTT. It specifies CASSLRAIRSTDTQYF.

V is TRBV4-2 and J is TRBJ1-5; D is uncertain. CDR1 LGHNA and CDR2 YNFKEQ come from the germline V gene. The V and J ends lost 1 base and 0 bases respectively, with 7 bases between them. CDR3 length: 15 amino acids. Here the CDR3 DNA reads TGTGCCAGCAGCCAAGGAGAGTATAGCAATCAGCCCCAGCATTTT. Translation gives CASSQGEYSNQPQHF.

J is TRBJ1-6 and V is TRBV10-3; D gene uncertain. Germline V gene sequence: CDR1 ENHRY, CDR2 SYGVKD. This CDR3 spans 17 amino acids. V lost 0 bases, J lost 0 bases, and 9 bases lay in between. This CDR3 reads CAISESARSSYNSPLHF. As DNA, the CDR3 is TGTGCCATCAGTGAGTCGGCTAGGAGCTCCTATAATTCACCCCTCCACTTT.

This clone has a single count. The CDR3 reads CASRIDRGGTYGYTF. In nucleotides, the CDR3 is TGTGCCAGCAGGATTGACAGGGGGGGTACCTATGGCTACACCTTC. The chain carries TRBV6-5 and TRBJ1-2; 9 bases map to TRBD1. Germline assignment: CDR1 MNHEY and CDR2 SVGAGI. The CDR3 runs to 15 residues. Germline trimming cut 6 bases from V and 4 bases from J; bases unmatched to any gene: 9.

The rearrangement links TRBV7-9 to TRBJ1-1, with D tentatively TRBD1 (5 bases). The V gene's germline CDR1 is SEHNR and CDR2 FQNEAQ (reference sequence). Trimming removed 7 bases from V and 7 bases from J, with 16 bases in between. The CDR3 runs to 13 residues. CDR3 sequence reads: CASTLRGDGEAFF. CDR3 DNA: TGTGCCAGCACCCTTCGGGGGGACGGTGAAGCTTTCTTT.

This clone was recorded only once. V and J are TRBV9 and TRBJ2-1, with TRBD2 identical over 9 bases. The germline gives CDR1 SGDLS, CDR2 YYNGEE. Losses at the gene ends were 3 bases for V and 3 bases for J; bases not matched to a gene: 4. The CDR3 contains 15 residues. CDR3 DNA: TGTGCCAGCAGCGAGCGGGAGGCCCACTACAATGAGCAGTTCTTC. It codes for CASSEREAHYNEQFF.

The V gene is TRBV6-5, the J gene TRBJ1-1; D possibly corresponds to TRBD1 (6 bases). The CDR3 runs 14 residues. The germline V and J ends were trimmed by 2 bases and 0 bases, with 7 bases remaining between them. CDR1 MNHEY and CDR2 SVGAGI come from the germline V gene. DNA for the CDR3: TGTGCCAGCAGTTACGGGACACTGAACACTGAAGCTTTCTTT. Its translation is CASSYGTLNTEAFF.

The V and J genes are TRBV28 and TRBJ1-2, with D perhaps TRBD1 (5 bases). The CDR3 covers 13 residues. Germline loops: CDR1 MDHEN, CDR2 SYDVKM. V lost 6 bases, J lost 6 bases, and 14 bases lay in between. The CDR3 nucleotides are TGTGCCAGCAGCCCTCAGGGAAAGAATGGCTACACCTTC. Its translation is CASSPQGKNGYTF.

This sequence joins TRBV29-1 and TRBJ1-6; D is perhaps TRBD1 (5 bases). Per the germline V gene, CDR1 is SQVTM and CDR2 is ANQGSEA. The CDR3 length is 16 residues. V lost 3 bases and J lost 0, with 12 bases in between. As DNA, the CDR3 is TGCAGCGTTGACAGGGATAGGGGCTCCTATAATTCACCCCTCCACTTT. It codes for CSVDRDRGSYNSPLHF.

The DNA for the CDR3 is TGCGCCAGCAAGGCGGCGGGAGTAGGTCCGCTTATGATTGGAGGCTACACCTTC. Translating it yields CASKAAGVGPLMIGGYTF. The genes are TRBV5-1 and TRBJ1-2; D gene uncertain. Trimming pared 6 bases from V and 8 bases from J, leaving 32 bases between. Germline V CDR1 and CDR2: SGHRS, YFSETQ. This CDR3 comprises 18 residues.

J is TRBJ2-2 and V is TRBV20-1; the D gene is possibly TRBD1 (6 bases). V lost 3 bases, J lost 4 bases, and 12 bases lay in between. This CDR3 is built from 14 residues. The V gene's germline CDR1 is DFQATT and CDR2 SNEGSKA (reference sequence). The CDR3, as DNA: TGCAGTGCTAGTTTAACAGGGCTCACCGGGGAGCTGTTTTTT. It codes for CSASLTGLTGELFF.

The genes are TRBV3-1 (or the pseudogene TRBV3-2) and TRBJ1-1; no definite D call. Looked up from germline, CDR1 is LGHDT and CDR2 is YNNKEL (reference sequence). The CDR3 is 12 amino acids. V dropped 5 bases and J dropped 6 bases, with 10 bases sitting between them. CDR3 nucleotide sequence: TGTGCCAGCAGCAGTTGGAGCTCTGAAGCTTTCTTT. Its translation: CASSSWSSEAFF.

The V call is TRBV27, the J call TRBJ2-1; no reliable D call. CDR1 MNHEY and CDR2 SMNVEV come from the germline V gene (reference sequence). Trimming cost V 9 bases and J 3 bases, with 15 bases left between them. The CDR3 contains 14 residues. The CDR3 region has the DNA TGTGCCAGTAATAAAAAAATCGACTACAATGAGCAGTTCTTC. Amino acids: CASNKKIDYNEQFF.

This chain joins TRBV13 and TRBJ2-1; possibly TRBD1 for D (6 bases). CDR3 length equals 19 residues. V was clipped by 4 bases and J by 4 bases, with 26 bases between them. Germline V gene lookup returns CDR1 PRHDT and CDR2 FYEKMQ (reference sequence). CDR3 sequence reads: CASSSPPKLRGGGYNEQFF. In DNA form, the CDR3 reads TGTGCCAGCAGCTCACCCCCCAAACTTCGAGGGGGTGGGTACAATGAGCAGTTCTTC.

V gene TRBV12-3 or TRBV12-4 combines with J gene TRBJ2-3; D ambiguous. The CDR3 runs 11 residues. V dropped 6 bases and J dropped 1 base, with 2 bases sitting between them. As DNA, the CDR3 is TGTGCCAGCAGCCGCACAGATACGCAGTATTTT. This gives the protein CASSRTDTQYF.

This chain uses TRBV7-2 with TRBJ2-7; D uncertain. The CDR3 totals 16 residues. Germline V lookup: CDR1 SGHTA, CDR2 FQGNSA. Trimming took 4 bases from V and 5 from J, leaving 21 bases between them. The CDR3 reads CASSSPRPASLNEQYF. The DNA of the CDR3 is TGTGCCAGCAGCTCCCCGAGGCCAGCCAGTCTGAACGAGCAGTACTTC.

This clone has only one observation. The J gene is TRBJ2-2, the V gene TRBV5-1; D not certain. The CDR3 loop spans 15 amino acids. The germline V gene encodes CDR1 SGHRS and CDR2 YFSETQ. V was clipped by 1 base and J by 5 bases, with 12 bases between them. CDR3 loop: CASSLLAGSTGELFF. For the CDR3, the DNA is TGCGCCAGCAGCTTGCTGGCAGGATCTACCGGGGAGCTGTTTTTT.

The J gene is TRBJ2-5, the V gene TRBV5-1, with 15 bases aligning to TRBD2. Germline trimming cut 1 base from V and 5 bases from J; bases unmatched to any gene: 6. There are 17 residues in the CDR3. Germline V gives CDR1 SGHRS, CDR2 YFSETQ. For the CDR3, the DNA is TGCGCCAGCAGCTTGACCGGACTAGCGGGAGGGAAGGAGACCCAGTACTTC. The encoded protein is CASSLTGLAGGKETQYF.

The chain recombines TRBV2 with TRBJ2-3; no firm D call. The CDR3 loop spans 12 amino acids. The germline V gene encodes CDR1 SNHLY and CDR2 FYNNEI. Trimming removed 6 bases from V and 0 bases from J, with 4 bases in between. DNA of the CDR3: TGTGCCAGCAGGGTTAGCACAGATACGCAGTATTTT. Translated, it gives CASRVSTDTQYF. Full variable domain (rest looked up from reference TRBV2 and TRBJ2-3): EPEVTQTPSHQVTQMGQEVILRCVPISNHLYFYWYRQILGQKVEFLVSFYNNEISEKSEIFDDQFSVERPDGSNFTLKIRSTKLEDSAMYFCASRVSTDTQYFGPGTRLTVL.

Concerning this clone: At the DNA level, this CDR3 is encoded by other sequences in the same sample as well. The J gene is TRBJ1-1, the V gene TRBV18; 8 positions match TRBD1. The germline V gene has CDR1 KGHSH and CDR2 LQKENI. V lost 6 bases to trimming and J lost 0 bases; unmatched junction nucleotides: 6. CDR3 length: 15 residues. CDR3 DNA sequence: TGTGCCAGCTCCCCTGGACAGGGAATGAACACTGAAGCTTTCTTT. Translating it yields CASSPGQGMNTEAFF.